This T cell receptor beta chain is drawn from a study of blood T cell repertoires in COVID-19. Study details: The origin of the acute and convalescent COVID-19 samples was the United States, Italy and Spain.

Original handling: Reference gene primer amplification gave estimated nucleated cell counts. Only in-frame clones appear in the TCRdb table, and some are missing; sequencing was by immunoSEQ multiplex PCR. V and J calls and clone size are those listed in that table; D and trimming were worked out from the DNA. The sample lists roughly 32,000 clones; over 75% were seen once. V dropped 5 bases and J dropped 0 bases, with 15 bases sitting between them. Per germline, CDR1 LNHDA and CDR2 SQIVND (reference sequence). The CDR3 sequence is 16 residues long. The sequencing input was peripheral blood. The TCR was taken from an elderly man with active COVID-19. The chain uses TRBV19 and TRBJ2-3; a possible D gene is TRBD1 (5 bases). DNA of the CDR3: TGTGCCAGTAGTGATTTACAGGTCCGGAGCACAGATACGCAGTATTTT. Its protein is CASSDLQVRSTDTQYF.